Below, 5 T cell receptor beta chains from the same sample are listed, as sequenced in a study of blood T cell repertoires in COVID-19. Profiling relied on immunoSEQ multiplex PCR, and the TCRdb table lists in-frame clones only, not all of them. The data contain 150,000 to 200,000 clones, about 87% of them singletons. What was sequenced was peripheral blood. These receptors were obtained from a man younger than 30 with active or convalescent COVID-19.

V is TRBV5-1 and J is TRBJ2-1, with D maybe TRBD2 (6 bases). The CDR3 length is 15 residues. Trimming removed 1 base from V and 6 bases from J, with 14 bases in between. Per germline, CDR1 SGHRS and CDR2 YFSETQ. CDR3: CASSLLQGGVNEQFF. Here the CDR3 DNA reads TGCGCCAGCAGCTTGCTGCAGGGAGGAGTCAATGAGCAGTTCTTC.

A word on this clone: Other DNA sequences of this sample code for an identical CDR3. V is TRBV5-5 and J is TRBJ2-7; D is undetermined. CDR3 length: 14 amino acids. V shed 1 base and J shed 1 base, with 9 bases lying between them. Germline V gene lookup returns CDR1 SGHKS and CDR2 YYEKEE (reference sequence). The CDR3 loop reads CASSLSPNSYEQYV. DNA for the CDR3: TGTGCCAGCAGCTTGTCCCCTAATTCCTACGAGCAGTACGTC.

The V and J genes are TRBV5-6 and TRBJ1-5; TRBD1 agrees at 7 bases. The CDR3 totals 18 residues. J lost 0 bases, V lost 4 bases, and 13 bases had no gene match. The germline CDR1 and CDR2 sequences are SGHDT and YYEEEE. The CDR3 DNA follows: TGTGCCAGCAGCACGCGTATGACAGGGACGATTAGCAATCAGCCCCAGCATTTT. Translating it yields CASSTRMTGTISNQPQHF.

This clone was detected once. The V call is TRBV18, the J call TRBJ1-6; D perhaps matches TRBD1 (6 bases). Per the germline V gene, CDR1 is KGHSH and CDR2 is LQKENI. V lost 3 bases to trimming and J lost 7 bases, with 13 bases between them. The length of the CDR3 is 15 residues. The DNA for the CDR3 is TGTGCCAGCTCACCTCGACAGGACATGAATTCACCCCTCCACTTT. Amino acids: CASSPRQDMNSPLHF.

The chain joins TRBV19 to TRBJ2-5; tentative D call: TRBD2 (6 bases). The germline CDR1 and CDR2 sequences are LNHDA and SQIVND (reference sequence). The V and J ends lost 2 bases and 2 bases respectively, with 12 bases between them. The CDR3 length is 15 residues. As DNA, the CDR3 is TGTGCCAGTAGTATAACGGGACTGAAACAAGAGACCCAGTACTTC. Amino acid sequence: CASSITGLKQETQYF.